This TCR beta chain is drawn from a study of cytomegalovirus exposure and HLA in healthy donors. Points from the study as a whole: Reports credit the classifier with highly specific, highly sensitive diagnosis of cytomegalovirus status. In vitro, a few CMV-associated chains proved specific for CMV antigens. Most TCRs appeared rarely, but some public TCRs recurred in many donors.

This clone was detected only once. Its antigen is unidentified. The method was immunoSEQ multiplex PCR; TCRdb's version includes in-frame clones alone and lacks a portion of them. The data show tens of thousands of clones, with 93% seen just once and over 2% held by the top ten. This CDR3 has 15 residues. Germline V gives CDR1 SGHDT, CDR2 YYEEEE. Trimming stripped 1 base from V and 1 base from J, with 12 bases between. The donors were members of the approximately 120-subject validation cohort (separate from the roughly 700-subject first cohort). The source material was PBMCs. The clonotype comes from a woman in her late teens or twenties in good health and CMV-seronegative. The chain couples TRBV5-6 to TRBJ2-7; a possible D gene is TRBD1 (7 bases). CDR3 in amino acids: CASSLRETGSYEQYF. CDR3 bases: TGTGCCAGCAGCTTGCGGGAGACAGGGTCCTACGAGCAGTACTTC.